Shown below are 10 T cell receptor beta chains from a single sample sequenced in a study of CD8 T cells in ankylosing spondylitis. Notes on the study in general: For ankylosing spondylitis blood, a TCR beta motif of about eight highly homologous variants appeared characteristic.

No cognate antigen is known for these TCRs. TCRdb called the 5' RACE reads again in MiXCR, with one record for every CDR3 protein. Of 750,000 to 850,000 distinct CDR3 sequences in the sample, 12% are singletons; the top ten hold roughly 0.51%. Specimen: blood, either unsorted or a sorted T cell fraction (not recorded which). These receptors were obtained from a male donor with ankylosing spondylitis.

The gene calls are TRBV6-5 and TRBJ2-5; perhaps D is TRBD1 or TRBD2 (5 bases each). Germline CDR1 and CDR2: MNHEY and SVGAGI. The CDR3 length is 17 residues. Trimming left V 2 bases short and J 1 base short, with 17 bases between. CDR3 coding DNA: TGTGCCAGCAGTTACGGCGACGGGACCCCATCCCAAGAGACCCAGTACTTC. It translates to CASSYGDGTPSQETQYF.

There are many counts of this clonotype. This chain links TRBV7-2 with TRBJ2-5; TRBD1 matches at 11 bases. Germline assignment: CDR1 SGHTA and CDR2 FQGNSA. V shed 2 bases, J shed 6 bases, and the junction held 8 bases outside the gene matches. The CDR3 has 16 residues. CDR3 coding DNA: TGTGCCAGCAGCTTAAGGGGGACAGGGGGGACCCAGACCCAGTACTTC. Translated: CASSLRGTGGTQTQYF.

The chain combines TRBV24-1 with TRBJ2-1; TRBD1 or TRBD2 may be the D gene (5 bases each). The CDR3 runs 18 residues. V was clipped by 5 bases and J by 4 bases, with 23 bases between them. Germline V gives CDR1 KGHDR, CDR2 SFDVKD. For the CDR3, the DNA is TGTGCCACCAGTGCCCGGGACGAAAAAGGGCAAGTGTACAATGAGCAGTTCTTC. This sequence encodes CATSARDEKGQVYNEQFF.

This clonotype was counted ten times or more. This chain joins TRBV12-3 or TRBV12-4 and TRBJ2-7; D might be TRBD1 (5 bases). The CDR3 contains 14 residues. Trimming removed 3 bases from V and 4 bases from J, with 13 bases in between. CDR3 region: CASSFWGREYEQYF. CDR3 nucleotides: TGTGCCAGCAGTTTCTGGGGCAGGGAATACGAGCAGTACTTC.

This clonotype has a handful of counts. The genes are TRBV7-2 and TRBJ2-1; 8 bases match TRBD1. CDR3 length equals 16 residues. V shed 2 bases, J shed 4 bases, and the junction held 7 bases outside the gene matches. In germline, CDR1 is SGHTA, CDR2 FQGNSA. CDR3 coding DNA: TGTGCCAGCAGCTTAAGGGTGCAGGGGGCTTACAATGAGCAGTTCTTC. Translating gives CASSLRVQGAYNEQFF.

The rearrangement joins TRBV12-3 or TRBV12-4 to TRBJ1-4; the match to TRBD1 covers 9 bases. The CDR3 has 12 amino acids. Germline trimming cut 6 bases from V and 11 bases from J; bases unmatched to any gene: 4. This CDR3 is CASRPGTGKLFF. CDR3 sequence (DNA): TGTGCCAGCAGGCCGGGGACAGGGAAACTGTTTTTT.

This clonotype was found many times. The chain links TRBV29-1 to TRBJ2-3; the D is unclear. V was shortened by 2 bases and J by 2 bases, with 5 bases between the two germline ends. Germline V gene sequence: CDR1 SQVTM, CDR2 ANQGSEA. CDR3 length: 12 amino acids. CDR3 protein: CSVETNTDTQYF. The DNA of the CDR3 is TGCAGCGTTGAAACAAACACAGATACGCAGTATTTT.

V gene TRBV20-1 combines with J gene TRBJ1-1, with D tentatively TRBD1 (6 bases). V shed 6 bases and J shed 4 bases, with 21 bases lying between them. CDR1 is DFQATT and CDR2 is SNEGSKA in the germline V gene (reference sequence). The CDR3 totals 15 residues. The CDR3 sequence: CSAQAGEWASTEAFF. The CDR3, as DNA: TGCAGTGCCCAAGCAGGGGAATGGGCAAGCACTGAAGCTTTCTTT.

The rearrangement links TRBV20-1 to TRBJ2-1, with D uncertain. The CDR3 covers 12 residues. V lost 5 bases and J lost 8, with 13 bases in between. Germline V gene sequence: CDR1 DFQATT, CDR2 SNEGSKA (reference sequence). CDR3 nucleotide sequence: TGCAGTGCTGTACCGGATGTAGATGAGCAGTTCTTC. Translation: CSAVPDVDEQFF.

This clonotype has ten or more counts. The V and J genes are TRBV29-1 and TRBJ1-2, with 10 bases that match TRBD1. The CDR3 spans 12 residues. Germline CDR1 SQVTM, CDR2 ANQGSEA. Losses at the gene ends were 7 bases for V and 2 bases for J; bases not matched to a gene: 1. The CDR3 region is CSGGQGNYGYTF. The CDR3 DNA is TGCAGCGGGGGACAGGGGAACTATGGCTACACCTTC. Supplemented by reference TRBV29-1 and TRBJ1-2, the full variable domain reads SAVISQKPSRDICQRGTSLTIQCQVDSQVTMMFWYRQQPGQSLTLIATANQGSEATYESGFVIDKFPISRPNLTFSTLTVSNMSPEDSSIYLCSGGQGNYGYTFGSGTRLTVV.